Listed below are T cell receptor beta chains from one sample, sequenced in a study of blood T cell repertoires in COVID-19. Produced via immunoSEQ multiplex PCR; TCRdb's table is partial and in-frame only. The data show 150,000 to 200,000 clones, with 82% seen just once and about a fifth held by the top ten. Sample: peripheral blood. These receptors were taken from a woman older than 75 with acute or convalescent COVID-19. Each CDR3 is given with its conserved first and last residue. D genes are given only for firm matches. The size entry is marked missing in some rows and otherwise reads once, few, many or a size class.

. | TRBD2 | TRBJ2-7 | TRBV6-6 | TGTGCCAGCAGTAGACTAGCGGGAGGGGAAGGCGAGCAGTACTTC | CASSRLAGGEGEQYF
. | . | TRBJ1-5 | TRBV3-1/TRBV3-2 | TGTGCCAGCAGCCGGACAAGAGATAATCAGCCCCAGCATTTT | CASSRTRDNQPQHF
. | TRBD1 | TRBJ1-2 | TRBV18 | TGTGCCAGCTCACCACAGACAGGGATTAGAGGCTACACCTTC | CASSPQTGIRGYTF
. | . | TRBJ2-5 | TRBV6-5 | TGTGCCAGCAGTTATACCGGGGTGGGGGAGACCCAGTACTTC | CASSYTGVGETQYF
. | TRBD2 | TRBJ2-7 | TRBV14 | TGTGCCAGCCGACCTGGGGGTAGCGGGATAACCTACGAGCAGTACTTC | CASRPGGSGITYEQYF
. | TRBD1 | TRBJ2-6 | TRBV19 | TGTGCCAGTAGCAGCGGGACAGGGAGCGGTGGGGCCAACGTCCTGACTTTC | CASSSGTGSGGANVLTF
. | . | TRBJ1-1 | TRBV29-1 | TGCAGCGGGGCCTGGGGGGGCGGTGGTGCTGAAGCTTTCTTT | CSGAWGGGGAEAFF
. | . | TRBJ1-1 | TRBV6-2/TRBV6-3 | TGTGCCAGCAGTTACCAGGGAATTACGACTGAAGCTTTCTTT | CASSYQGITTEAFF
. | . | TRBJ1-1 | TRBV6-1 | TGTGCCAGCAGTGAGACAGGTAACTCTGAAGCTTTCTTT | CASSETGNSEAFF
. | . | TRBJ1-1 | TRBV5-1 | TGCGCCAGCAGCTTGAACGGTGAGAACACTGAAGCTTTCTTT | CASSLNGENTEAFF
. | TRBD1 | TRBJ2-3 | TRBV2 | TGTGCCAGCAGTGGTTCAGGGGGAAGGGATACGCAGTATTTT | CASSGSGGRDTQYF
. | . | TRBJ1-1 | TRBV15 | TGTGCCACCAGTGATATATTCAGGGAGGTAGAGACTGAAGCTTTCTTT | CATSDIFREVETEAFF
. | . | TRBJ1-1 | TRBV12-3/TRBV12-4 | TGTGCCAGCAGTTTCAAGCAGGACACTGAAGCTTTCTTT | CASSFKQDTEAFF
. | . | TRBJ1-4 | TRBV21-1 | TGTGCCAGCAGCGCGGTAGTATGGGCTAATGAAAAACTGTTTTTT | CASSAVVWANEKLFF
few | TRBD1 | TRBJ1-5 | TRBV27 | TGTGCCAGCAGGGGGACAGGACAAGAGGGCAATCAGCCCCAGCATTTT | CASRGTGQEGNQPQHF
. | . | TRBJ2-1 | TRBV18 | TGTGCCAGCTCACCAGCGGGATCGAACTACAATGAGCAGTTCTTC | CASSPAGSNYNEQFF
few | TRBD1 | TRBJ1-5 | TRBV20-1 | TGCAGTGCTAGTCAGGGACAGGGCGGAAATCAGCCCCAGCATTTT | CSASQGQGGNQPQHF
. | TRBD1 | TRBJ2-7 | TRBV27 | TGTGCCAGCAGTCCGCGAGGGGGCGCCTGGGGCAAGGACGAGCAGTACTTC | CASSPRGGAWGKDEQYF
. | . | TRBJ1-1 | TRBV2 | TGTGCCAGCAGGCAGCGGGACCGAGGTCGGAACACTGAAGCTTTCTTT | CASRQRDRGRNTEAFF
. | TRBD2 | TRBJ2-3 | TRBV5-1 | TGCGCCAGCAGCACCTTAGCGGGAACGTACACAGATACGCAGTATTTT | CASSTLAGTYTDTQYF
few | TRBD2 | TRBJ2-3 | TRBV19 | TGTGCCAGTAGTATGCAGACTAGCGGGAGGACAGATACGCAGTATTTT | CASSMQTSGRTDTQYF
. | TRBD1 | TRBJ1-1 | TRBV3-1/TRBV3-2 | TGTGCCAGCAGAAATACAGGGGATACTGAAGCTTTCTTT | CASRNTGDTEAFF
. | . | TRBJ2-7 | TRBV7-8 | TGTGCCAGCAGCTCACTTCGGGAGAGCTACGAGCAGTACTTC | CASSSLRESYEQYF
. | TRBD2 | TRBJ2-1 | TRBV3-1/TRBV3-2 | TGTGCCAGCAGCCAAGATCTGGGCGGGAGTTGGAATGAGCAGTTCTTC | CASSQDLGGSWNEQFF
. | TRBD1 | TRBJ2-1 | TRBV5-6 | TGTGCCAGCAGCTTGAAGGTGGGACAGGGTATTCGAACTGAGCAGTTCTTC | CASSLKVGQGIRTEQFF
. | . | TRBJ1-5 | TRBV6-1 | TGTGCCAGCAGTGAAGCAGGGGCGCACAGTCAGCCCCAGCATTTT | CASSEAGAHSQPQHF
few | . | TRBJ1-4 | TRBV7-2 | TGTGCCAGCAGCGCGCTGGGCAGGCGCACAACTAATGAAAAACTGTTTTTT | CASSALGRRTTNEKLFF
. | TRBD2 | TRBJ2-7 | TRBV6-5 | TGTGCCAGCAGTTCGAGGCTAGCGGGAGAGGCGGACGAGCAGTACTTC | CASSSRLAGEADEQYF
. | TRBD2 | TRBJ2-7 | TRBV7-8 | TGTGCCAGCAGCCCCGAAGCGGGGTTCTCCTACGAGCAGTACTTC | CASSPEAGFSYEQYF
. | . | TRBJ1-1 | TRBV5-1 | TGCGCCAGCAGCTTGGCCCTGGGGGGTGAGAACACTGAAGCTTTCTTT | CASSLALGGENTEAFF
. | . | TRBJ1-5 | TRBV4-1 | TGCGCCAGCAGCCAAGGCTCGCAAGCCAATCAGCCCCAGCATTTT | CASSQGSQANQPQHF
. | . | TRBJ1-1 | TRBV6-5 | TGTGCCAGCAGTTACTCGGAGATGAACACTGAAGCTTTCTTT | CASSYSEMNTEAFF
. | . | TRBJ2-4 | TRBV5-6 | TGTGCCAGCAGCTTGGGAGGGATCCCCAAAAACATTCAGTACTTC | CASSLGGIPKNIQYF
. | . | TRBJ1-1 | TRBV24-1 | TGTGCCCCGCCGGCAGGCCGGAACACTGAAGCTTTCTTT | CAPPAGRNTEAFF
. | TRBD1 | TRBJ2-1 | TRBV24-1 | TGTGCCACCAGTGACTCCGGGACAGGGGTGGGTGAGCAGTTCTTC | CATSDSGTGVGEQFF
. | TRBD2 | TRBJ2-3 | TRBV5-1 | TGCGCCAGCAGCTTGGGTTCTAGCGGGAGTGAGACGCAGTATTTT | CASSLGSSGSETQYF
. | . | TRBJ1-3 | TRBV6-6 | TGTGCCAGCAGCGGGGGAGCGGGAAACACCATATATTTT | CASSGGAGNTIYF
. | . | TRBJ2-5 | TRBV6-5 | TGTGCCAGCAGCCCCCAGGGGCCGCTCAGAGAGACCCAGTACTTC | CASSPQGPLRETQYF
. | . | TRBJ1-4 | TRBV19 | TGTGCCAGTAGTATTCAGGGAACAGCAACTAATGAAAAACTGTTTTTT | CASSIQGTATNEKLFF
. | TRBD2 | TRBJ2-7 | TRBV10-1 | TGCGCCAGCAGACTAGCGGGGCCCTACGAGCAGTACTTC | CASRLAGPYEQYF